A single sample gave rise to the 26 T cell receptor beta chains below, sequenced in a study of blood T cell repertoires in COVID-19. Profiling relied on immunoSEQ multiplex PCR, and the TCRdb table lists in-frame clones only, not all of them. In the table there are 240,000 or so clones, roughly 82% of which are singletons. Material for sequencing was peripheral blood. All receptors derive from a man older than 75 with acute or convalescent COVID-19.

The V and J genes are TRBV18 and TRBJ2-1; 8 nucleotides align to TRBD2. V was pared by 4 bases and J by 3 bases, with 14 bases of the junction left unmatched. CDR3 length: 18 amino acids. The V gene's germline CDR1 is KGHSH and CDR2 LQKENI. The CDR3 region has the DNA TGTGCCAGCTCACGGGGGCTAGCGGGCGTGGGAGGCTACAATGAGCAGTTCTTC. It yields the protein CASSRGLAGVGGYNEQFF.

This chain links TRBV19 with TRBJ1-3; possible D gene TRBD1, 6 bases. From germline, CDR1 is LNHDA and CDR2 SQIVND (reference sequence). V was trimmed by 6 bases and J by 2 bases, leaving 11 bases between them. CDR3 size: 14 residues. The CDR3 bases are TGTGCCAGTAGCCGCGCAGGGGCTGGAAACACCATATATTTT. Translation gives CASSRAGAGNTIYF.

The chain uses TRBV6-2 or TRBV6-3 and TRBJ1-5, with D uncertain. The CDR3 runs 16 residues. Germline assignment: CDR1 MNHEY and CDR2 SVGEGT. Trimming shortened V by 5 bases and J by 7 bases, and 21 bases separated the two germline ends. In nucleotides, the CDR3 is TGTGCCAGCAGTACCCCGGGCGGACTAGTAGGGCAGCCCCAGCATTTT. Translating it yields CASSTPGGLVGQPQHF.

The CDR3 protein is CATSRGTSGRDYEQYF. The CDR3 DNA follows: TGTGCCACCAGCCGGGGGACTAGCGGGAGGGACTACGAGCAGTACTTC. The chain joins TRBV15 to TRBJ2-7, with 16 positions matching TRBD2. The germline V gene encodes CDR1 LNHNV and CDR2 YYDKDF (reference sequence). Germline trimming cut 5 bases from V and 3 bases from J; bases unmatched to any gene: 4. There are 16 residues in the CDR3. The full variable domain, rest sourced from reference TRBV15 and TRBJ2-7, is DAMVIQNPRYQVTQFGKPVTLSCSQTLNHNVMYWYQQKSSQAPKLLFHYYDKDFNNEADTPDNFQSRRPNTSFCFLDIRSPGLGDTAMYLCATSRGTSGRDYEQYFGPGTRLTVT.

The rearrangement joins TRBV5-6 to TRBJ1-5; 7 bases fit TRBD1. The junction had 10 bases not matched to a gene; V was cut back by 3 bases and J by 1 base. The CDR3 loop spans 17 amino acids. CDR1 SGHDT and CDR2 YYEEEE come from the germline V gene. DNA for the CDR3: TGTGCCAGCAGCTCCTACAGGGGTCATTTAAGCAATCAGCCCCAGCATTTT. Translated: CASSSYRGHLSNQPQHF.

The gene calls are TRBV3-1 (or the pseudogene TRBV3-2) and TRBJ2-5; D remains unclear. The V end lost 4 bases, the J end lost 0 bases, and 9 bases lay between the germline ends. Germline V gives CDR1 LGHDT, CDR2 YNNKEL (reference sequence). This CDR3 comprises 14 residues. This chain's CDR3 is CASSLRMDQETQYF. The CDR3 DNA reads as TGTGCCAGCAGCCTCAGGATGGACCAAGAGACCCAGTACTTC.

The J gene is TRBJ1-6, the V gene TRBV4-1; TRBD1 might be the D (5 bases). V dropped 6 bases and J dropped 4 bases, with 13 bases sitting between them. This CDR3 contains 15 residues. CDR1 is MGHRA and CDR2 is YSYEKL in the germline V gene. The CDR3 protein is CASRREGAYNSPLHF. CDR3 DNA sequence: TGCGCCAGCAGGCGCGAAGGGGCGTATAATTCACCCCTCCACTTT.

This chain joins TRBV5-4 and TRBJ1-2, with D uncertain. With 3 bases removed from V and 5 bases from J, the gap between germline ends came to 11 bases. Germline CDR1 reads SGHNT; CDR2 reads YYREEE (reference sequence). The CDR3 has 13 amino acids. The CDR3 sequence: CASSSDSLYGYTF. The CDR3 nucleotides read TGTGCCAGCAGCTCCGACTCCCTATATGGCTACACCTTC.

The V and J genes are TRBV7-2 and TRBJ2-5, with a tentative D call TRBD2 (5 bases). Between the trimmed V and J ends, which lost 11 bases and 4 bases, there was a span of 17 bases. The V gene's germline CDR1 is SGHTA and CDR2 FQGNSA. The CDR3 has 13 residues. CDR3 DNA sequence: TGTGCCGTGGCCGCGCGGGCTACAGAGACCCAGTACTTC. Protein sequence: CAVAARATETQYF.

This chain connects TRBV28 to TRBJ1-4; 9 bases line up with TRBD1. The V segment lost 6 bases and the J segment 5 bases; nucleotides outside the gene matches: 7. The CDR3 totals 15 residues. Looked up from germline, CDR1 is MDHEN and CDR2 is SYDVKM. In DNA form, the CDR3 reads TGTGCCAGCAGACCTACAGGGGGCTTGAATGAAAAACTGTTTTTT. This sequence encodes CASRPTGGLNEKLFF.

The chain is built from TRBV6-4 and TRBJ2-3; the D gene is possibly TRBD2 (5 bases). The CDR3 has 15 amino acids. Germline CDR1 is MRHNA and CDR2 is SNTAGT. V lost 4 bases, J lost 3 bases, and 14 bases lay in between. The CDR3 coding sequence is TGTGCCAGCAGTGTGGAAAAGGGCGGGACAGATACGCAGTATTTT. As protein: CASSVEKGGTDTQYF.

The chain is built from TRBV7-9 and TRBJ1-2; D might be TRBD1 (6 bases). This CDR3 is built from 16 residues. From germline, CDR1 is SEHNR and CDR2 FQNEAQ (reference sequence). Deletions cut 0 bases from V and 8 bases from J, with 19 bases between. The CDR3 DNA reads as TGTGCCAGCAGCTTAGCCCCGCAGGGGCTAGTGGGGGGCTACACCTTC. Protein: CASSLAPQGLVGGYTF.

CDR3: CASRGTGANYGYTF. CDR3 DNA sequence: TGTGCCAGCAGAGGGACAGGGGCCAACTATGGCTACACCTTC. The genes are TRBV2 and TRBJ1-2; 10 nucleotides align to TRBD1. Losses at the gene ends were 6 bases for V and 2 bases for J; bases not matched to a gene: 3. CDR3 length equals 14 residues. CDR1 is SNHLY, CDR2 FYNNEI, per germline.

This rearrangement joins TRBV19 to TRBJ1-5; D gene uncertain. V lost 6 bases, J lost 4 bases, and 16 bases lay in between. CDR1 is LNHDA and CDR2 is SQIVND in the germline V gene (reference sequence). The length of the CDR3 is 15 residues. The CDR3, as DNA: TGTGCCAGTAGGGGAGGCCATGGTTTGAATCAGCCCCAGCATTTT. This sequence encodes CASRGGHGLNQPQHF.

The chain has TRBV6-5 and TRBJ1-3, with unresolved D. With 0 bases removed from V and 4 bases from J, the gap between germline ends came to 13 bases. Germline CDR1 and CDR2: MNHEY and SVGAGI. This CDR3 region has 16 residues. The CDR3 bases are TGTGCCAGCAGTTACTCGTTTCAGACTCCGGGAAACACCATATATTTT. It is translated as CASSYSFQTPGNTIYF.

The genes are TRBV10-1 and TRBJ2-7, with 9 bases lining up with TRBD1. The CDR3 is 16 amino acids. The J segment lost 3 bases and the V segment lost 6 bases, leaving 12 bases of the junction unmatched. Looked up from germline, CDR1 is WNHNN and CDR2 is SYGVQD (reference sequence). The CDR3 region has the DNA TGCGCCAGCAGCGTAGGCTCCGGGACAGGGTTCTACGAGCAGTACTTC. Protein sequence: CASSVGSGTGFYEQYF.

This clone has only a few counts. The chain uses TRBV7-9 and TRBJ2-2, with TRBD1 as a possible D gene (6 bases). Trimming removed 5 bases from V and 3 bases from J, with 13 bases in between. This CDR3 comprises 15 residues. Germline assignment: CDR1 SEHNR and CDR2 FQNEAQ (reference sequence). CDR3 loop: CASSGRTAYTGELFF. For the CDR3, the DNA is TGTGCCAGCAGCGGCCGGACAGCGTACACCGGGGAGCTGTTTTTT.

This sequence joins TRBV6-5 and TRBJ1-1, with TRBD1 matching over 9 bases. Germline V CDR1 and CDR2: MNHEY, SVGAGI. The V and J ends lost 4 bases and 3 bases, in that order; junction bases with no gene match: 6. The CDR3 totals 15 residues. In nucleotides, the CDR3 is TGTGCCAGCAGTTCTTTAGACAGGGGGGACACTGAAGCTTTCTTT. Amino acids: CASSSLDRGDTEAFF.

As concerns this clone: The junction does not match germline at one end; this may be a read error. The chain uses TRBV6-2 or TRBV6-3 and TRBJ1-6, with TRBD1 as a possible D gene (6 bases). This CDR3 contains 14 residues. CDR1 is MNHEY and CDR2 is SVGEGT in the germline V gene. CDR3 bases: TGTGCCAGTAGTTCCACAGGGTTTTATTCACCCCTCCACTTT. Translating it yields CASSSTGFYSPLHF.

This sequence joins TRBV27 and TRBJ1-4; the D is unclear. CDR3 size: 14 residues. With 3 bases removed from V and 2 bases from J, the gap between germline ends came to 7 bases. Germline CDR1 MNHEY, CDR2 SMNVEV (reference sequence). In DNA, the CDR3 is TGTGCCAGCAGTTTTTCCCAGACTAATGAAAAACTGTTTTTT. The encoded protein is CASSFSQTNEKLFF.

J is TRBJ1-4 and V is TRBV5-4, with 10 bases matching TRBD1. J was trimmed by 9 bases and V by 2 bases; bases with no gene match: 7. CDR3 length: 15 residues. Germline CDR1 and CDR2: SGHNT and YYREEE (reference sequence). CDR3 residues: CASSFQGQGRQKLFF. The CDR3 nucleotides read TGTGCCAGCAGCTTCCAGGGACAGGGGAGACAAAAACTGTTTTTT.

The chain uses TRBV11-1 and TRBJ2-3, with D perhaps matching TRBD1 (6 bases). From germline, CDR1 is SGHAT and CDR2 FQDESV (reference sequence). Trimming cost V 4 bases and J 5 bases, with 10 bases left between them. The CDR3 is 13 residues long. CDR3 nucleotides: TGTGCCAGCAGCTCAGGGGCTAAAGATACGCAGTATTTT. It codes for CASSSGAKDTQYF.

This CDR3 reads CASSQYDSLSTDTQYF. The CDR3 DNA follows: TGTGCCAGCAGCCAGTACGACAGCCTCAGCACAGATACGCAGTATTTT. The chain recombines TRBV5-5 with TRBJ2-3, with a weak D call TRBD1 (5 bases). Trimming removed 4 bases from V and 0 bases from J, with 15 bases in between. The CDR3 sequence is 16 residues long. Looked up from germline, CDR1 is SGHKS and CDR2 is YYEKEE (reference sequence).

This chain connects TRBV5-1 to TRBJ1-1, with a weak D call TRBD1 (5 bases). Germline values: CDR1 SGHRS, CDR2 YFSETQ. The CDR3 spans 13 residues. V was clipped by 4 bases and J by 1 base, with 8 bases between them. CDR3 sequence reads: CASSLDTNTEAFF. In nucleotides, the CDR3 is TGCGCCAGCAGCCTGGACACGAACACTGAAGCTTTCTTT.

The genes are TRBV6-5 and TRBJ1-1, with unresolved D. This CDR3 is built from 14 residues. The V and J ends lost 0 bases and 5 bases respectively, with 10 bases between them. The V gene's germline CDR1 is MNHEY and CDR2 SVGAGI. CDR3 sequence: CASSYSGSGTEAFF. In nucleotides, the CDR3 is TGTGCCAGCAGTTACTCCGGGAGTGGGACTGAAGCTTTCTTT.

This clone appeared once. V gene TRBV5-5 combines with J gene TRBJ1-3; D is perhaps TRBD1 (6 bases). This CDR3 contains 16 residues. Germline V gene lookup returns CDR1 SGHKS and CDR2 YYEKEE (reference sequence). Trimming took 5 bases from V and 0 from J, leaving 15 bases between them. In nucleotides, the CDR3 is TGTGCCAGCAGTATTGGGGGCTCAGGCTCTGGAAACACCATATATTTT. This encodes CASSIGGSGSGNTIYF.